The clone carrying this TCR beta chain has only a few counts. The sample originates from a study of blood T cell repertoires in COVID-19. CDR3 size: 18 residues. Germline values: CDR1 LGHDT, CDR2 YNNKEL (reference sequence). V was clipped by 4 bases and J by 1 base; unmatched bases: 11. The repertoire was sequenced with immunoSEQ multiplex PCR; TCRdb's copy has only in-frame clones and lacks some. The table lists fewer than 250,000 clones, 83% of them singletons, with around 2.5% in the top ten. The V call is TRBV3-1 (or the pseudogene TRBV3-2), the J call TRBJ2-3, with 10 bases fitting TRBD2. The sequence came from a woman in her thirties or forties with active or convalescent COVID-19. The material sequenced was peripheral blood. The CDR3 DNA reads as TGTGCCAGCAGCCCGTACAGGGGACTAGCGCTAGGCACAGATACGCAGTATTTT. Amino acids: CASSPYRGLALGTDTQYF.